Each of the 13 T cell receptor beta chains below was sequenced from the same sample in a study of blood T cell repertoires in COVID-19. The table came from immunoSEQ multiplex PCR; TCRdb's copy has only in-frame clones and leaves some out. The sample holds about 55,000 clones, more than 75% seen once. The sample consisted of peripheral blood. These receptors were obtained from a man aged 70 or older with acute or convalescent COVID-19.

The chain carries TRBV27 and TRBJ2-7, with 13 positions matching TRBD2. J gave up 4 bases and V 6 bases, and 6 bases lay outside the gene matches. The CDR3 is 15 residues long. Germline CDR1 MNHEY, CDR2 SMNVEV (reference sequence). The CDR3 reads CASRVRTSGSYEQYF. The CDR3 DNA is TGTGCCAGCAGGGTACGGACTAGCGGGAGTTACGAGCAGTACTTC.

The rearrangement joins TRBV6-6 to TRBJ2-1; 7 nucleotides agree with TRBD1. V was clipped by 6 bases and J by 6 bases; unmatched bases: 8. The CDR3 sequence is 14 residues long. Per the germline V gene, CDR1 is MNHNY and CDR2 is SVGAGI (reference sequence). CDR3 nucleotide sequence: TGTGCCAGCAGGGACGCAGGGACAGTCAATGAGCAGTTCTTC. Amino acids: CASRDAGTVNEQFF.

This chain connects TRBV20-1 to TRBJ2-3; 8 nucleotides align to TRBD2. Germline V gene data show CDR1 as DFQATT and CDR2 as SNEGSKA (reference sequence). V was pared by 3 bases and J by 2 bases, with 10 bases of the junction left unmatched. This CDR3 is built from 16 residues. CDR3 region: CSASEDSGDFTDTQYF. The DNA of the CDR3 is TGCAGTGCTAGTGAGGATAGCGGGGACTTCACAGATACGCAGTATTTT.

The V gene is TRBV4-3, the J gene TRBJ2-1, with 9 nucleotides matching TRBD1. The germline CDR1 and CDR2 sequences are LGHNA and YSLEER. There are 17 residues in the CDR3. The trim removed 0 bases at V and 1 base at J, leaving 4 bases unmatched. The CDR3 loop is CASSQEHRGLSYNEQFF. The CDR3 bases are TGCGCCAGCAGCCAAGAGCACAGGGGGCTGTCCTACAATGAGCAGTTCTTC.

This sequence joins TRBV24-1 and TRBJ1-5; 8 bases line up with TRBD1. CDR1 is KGHDR and CDR2 is SFDVKD in the germline V gene. The V gene end was trimmed by 6 bases and the J gene end by 7 bases; junction bases not matched to a gene: 7. This CDR3 is built from 14 residues. CDR3 bases: TGTGCCACCAGTAGTACAGGGACAGGACAGCCCCAGCATTTT. Its translation: CATSSTGTGQPQHF.

This clone is a singleton in its sample. The V and J genes are TRBV5-1 and TRBJ1-1; no clear D gene. Trimming shortened V by 7 bases and J by 8 bases, and 21 bases separated the two germline ends. The length of the CDR3 is 14 residues. From germline, CDR1 is SGHRS and CDR2 YFSETQ. In nucleotides, the CDR3 is TGCGCCAGCCTAATCGGGTCTTCCAACGGGGAAGCTTTCTTT. Protein: CASLIGSSNGEAFF.

The chain recombines TRBV19 with TRBJ1-5; the D gene is possibly TRBD1 (5 bases). The CDR3 is 13 amino acids. Trimming stripped 9 bases from V and 3 bases from J, with 12 bases between. Germline V gene lookup returns CDR1 LNHDA and CDR2 SQIVND (reference sequence). CDR3 in DNA: TGTGCCAGGGGAGGGACGGTCAATCAGCCCCAGCATTTT. Translating gives CARGGTVNQPQHF.

The V gene is TRBV3-1 (or the pseudogene TRBV3-2), the J gene TRBJ2-5; a weak D match, TRBD2 (5 bases). This CDR3 spans 15 amino acids. V lost 4 bases and J lost 2, with 14 bases in between. The germline V gene encodes CDR1 LGHDT and CDR2 YNNKEL (reference sequence). The CDR3 loop is CASSPPGRGQETQYF. Here the CDR3 DNA reads TGTGCCAGCAGCCCCCCTGGGCGAGGGCAAGAGACCCAGTACTTC.

The CDR3 is CATRGLAGGPYEQYF. CDR3 bases: TGTGCCACCCGGGGTCTAGCGGGAGGGCCCTACGAGCAGTACTTC. The chain has TRBV19 and TRBJ2-7, with 12 positions matching TRBD2. The CDR3 spans 15 residues. Germline trimming cut 10 bases from V and 2 bases from J; bases unmatched to any gene: 9. Germline loops: CDR1 LNHDA, CDR2 SQIVND (reference sequence). Together with reference TRBV19 and TRBJ2-7, the CDR3 gives the full variable domain: DGGITQSPKYLFRKEGQNVTLSCEQNLNHDAMYWYRQDPGQGLRLIYYSQIVNDFQKGDIAEGYSVSREKKESFPLTVTSAQKNPTAFYLCATRGLAGGPYEQYFGPGTRLTVT.

In nucleotides, the CDR3 is TGTGCCAGCAGCTTTAGCGGGGGGTACGAGCAGTACGTC. Residues: CASSFSGGYEQYV. J is TRBJ2-7 and V is TRBV5-5; 10 bases are a match to TRBD2. CDR3 size: 13 residues. V was pared by 2 bases and J by 4 bases, with 0 bases of the junction left unmatched. CDR1 SGHKS and CDR2 YYEKEE come from the germline V gene (reference sequence).

The J gene is TRBJ2-2, the V gene TRBV19; D is ambiguous. From germline, CDR1 is LNHDA and CDR2 SQIVND (reference sequence). This CDR3 comprises 15 residues. Trimming shortened V by 6 bases and J by 7 bases, and 18 bases separated the two germline ends. In DNA form, the CDR3 reads TGTGCCAGTAGAAATTTCTTTTCGGGTTTCGGGGAGCTGTTTTTT. Its protein product is CASRNFFSGFGELFF.

The V call is TRBV9, the J call TRBJ1-2; tentative D call: TRBD1 (6 bases). The CDR3 has 17 residues. Trimming left V 2 bases short and J 3 bases short, with 20 bases between. The germline V gene has CDR1 SGDLS and CDR2 YYNGEE. DNA for the CDR3: TGTGCCAGCAGCGTGGCGACAGGCTACACCCCGGACTATGGCTACACCTTC. Translating gives CASSVATGYTPDYGYTF.

The chain carries TRBV7-2 and TRBJ2-7, with TRBD1 as a possible D gene (5 bases). V shed 5 bases and J shed 4 bases, with 12 bases lying between them. The germline gives CDR1 SGHTA, CDR2 FQGNSA. The CDR3 length is 13 residues. The CDR3 here is CASSPSTDYEQYV. In DNA, the CDR3 is TGTGCCAGCAGCCCCTCGACAGATTACGAGCAGTACGTC.